The rows below give T cell receptor beta chains drawn from one sample of a study of blood T cells in healthy people across ages. TCRdb redid the calling of the 5' RACE reads with MiXCR, one entry per CDR3 protein. The sample has over 1,500,000 distinct CDR3 sequences, around half seen once. Sequenced sample: blood. The source of these receptors is a woman aged 40 to 50 in good health. CDR3s include the opening cysteine and the closing phenylalanine or tryptophan. D genes are given only for firm matches. Expanded clones are given a class, and other clones once, few, many or no size at all.

size	J	V	D	CDR3	DNA
.	TRBJ2-6	TRBV4-2	.	CASMGTNLGNVLTF	TGTGCCAGCATGGGCACTAACTTGGGAAACGTCCTGACTTTC
many	TRBJ1-1	TRBV20-1	.	CSAGEGRVTEAFF	TGCAGTGCCGGGGAAGGGAGGGTCACTGAAGCTTTCTTT
.	TRBJ2-3	TRBV18	.	CASSPLTLATDTQYF	TGTGCCAGCTCACCGCTCACTCTAGCCACAGATACGCAGTATTTT
.	TRBJ2-5	TRBV20-1	TRBD2	CSARDGTKHQETQYF	TGCAGTGCTAGAGACGGGACTAAACACCAAGAGACCCAGTACTTC
.	TRBJ2-1	TRBV7-3	.	CASSPRLQGYNEQFF	TGTGCCAGCAGCCCAAGACTACAAGGATACAATGAGCAGTTCTTC
.	TRBJ2-1	TRBV20-1	.	CSANSLQAYNEQFF	TGCAGTGCTAATAGTCTACAAGCCTACAATGAGCAGTTCTTC
.	TRBJ2-5	TRBV9	.	CASSVDPTRGGETQYF	TGTGCCAGCAGCGTAGACCCGACTAGGGGCGGAGAGACCCAGTACTTC
few	TRBJ1-5	TRBV7-2	TRBD1	CASSERQGDQPQHF	TGTGCCAGCAGCGAAAGACAGGGCGATCAGCCCCAGCATTTT
.	TRBJ2-7	TRBV18	TRBD2	CASSPSGGPPYEQYF	TGTGCCAGCTCACCTAGCGGGGGACCACCCTACGAGCAGTACTTC
.	TRBJ1-6	TRBV6-5	.	CASRIDPVGSSPLHF	TGTGCCAGCCGGATCGACCCAGTCGGCAGTTCACCCCTCCACTTT
.	TRBJ2-5	TRBV11-2	.	CASRGGYNEQYF	TGTGCCAGCCGGGGCGGATACAATGAGCAGTACTTC
.	TRBJ1-2	TRBV3-1	.	CASSQGGGRANYGYTF	TGTGCCAGCAGCCAAGGCGGGGGGAGAGCTAACTATGGCTACACCTTC
.	TRBJ1-6	TRBV20-1	TRBD1	CSATPADRGNSPLHF	TGCAGTGCTACCCCTGCGGACAGGGGGAATTCACCCCTCCACTTT
.	TRBJ2-1	TRBV28	TRBD1	CASSFQPPRTGGGNEQFF	TGTGCCAGCAGTTTCCAGCCTCCTCGGACAGGGGGAGGCAATGAGCAGTTCTTC
few	TRBJ2-7	TRBV21-1	.	CASSKLTGQGAHEQYF	TGTGCCAGCAGCAAGCTTACGGGACAGGGGGCACACGAGCAGTACTTC